This T cell receptor beta chain was sequenced for a study of OX40 agonist ivuxolimab in advanced cancers. Study-wide context: Patients were treated with intravenous ivuxolimab, dosed at 0.01 to 10 mg/kg and infused every 2 weeks. Two patients with cutaneous melanoma and one with hepatocellular carcinoma, three in total, showed partial responses. Study results and caveats: CD8+ T cells (on average) carried more expanded clones than CD4+ T cells.

A word on this clone: Its target is not known.

Looked up from germline, CDR1 is MDHEN and CDR2 is SYDVKM. This CDR3 is built from 15 residues. V shed 7 bases, J shed 5 bases, and the junction held 10 bases outside the gene matches. Libraries were prepared by immunoSEQ multiplex PCR; TCRdb keeps only in-frame clonotypes and omits some of them. Seen here are some 86,000 clones, 90% observed once, and the top ten hold about 0.3%. This sequence joins TRBV28 and TRBJ2-3, with 9 bases matching TRBD2. The TCR originated in an adult with an advanced solid tumor such as melanoma, head and neck, liver or kidney cancer. The starting material was CD4+ or CD8+ T cells sorted from blood, obtained in a trial of the OX40 agonist ivuxolimab. The CDR3 coding sequence is TGTGCCAGCAAATGGGGCGGGGGGGCTAGAGATACGCAGTATTTT. Translating gives CASKWGGGARDTQYF.